Each of the 24 T cell receptor beta chains below was sequenced from the same sample in a study of CD8 T cells in Susac syndrome. Reverse transcription used roughly 0.5 to 1 ug RNA and random hexamers. TCRdb called the immunoSEQ multiplex PCR reads again in MiXCR, with one record for every CDR3 protein. In the table there are some 150,000 distinct CDR3 sequences, approximately 93% of which are singletons. The sequenced material came from CD8+ T cells from PBMCs. All receptors derive from a human donor in good health.

The rearrangement joins TRBV20-1 to TRBJ2-1; D not resolved. The germline V gene encodes CDR1 DFQATT and CDR2 SNEGSKA (reference sequence). CDR3 length equals 12 residues. V was pared by 3 bases and J by 7 bases, with 10 bases between. CDR3 DNA sequence: TGCAGTGCTAGGGACCCACCTAATGAGCAGTTCTTC. Encoded protein: CSARDPPNEQFF.

This chain connects TRBV29-1 to TRBJ2-5, with D uncertain. CDR1 and CDR2 (germline): SQVTM, ANQGSEA. This CDR3 region has 13 residues. Trimming pared 2 bases from V and 7 bases from J, leaving 14 bases between. CDR3 DNA: TGCAGCGTTGAATTGGGCCCAGCCGGGACCCAGTACTTC. Its protein product is CSVELGPAGTQYF.

The chain joins TRBV21-1 to TRBJ1-5. TRBV21-1 has pseudogene status. CDR3 length: 17 amino acids. The CDR3 nucleotides are TGTGCCAGCAGCTCCGAGCGGGGGGCGGAAAGCAATCAGCCCCAGCATTTT. Translated: CASSSERGAESNQPQHF.

The chain has TRBV7-9 and TRBJ2-1; 14 positions match TRBD2. The germline CDR1 and CDR2 sequences are SEHNR and FQNEAQ (reference sequence). The CDR3 extends over 15 amino acids. V gave up 6 bases and J gave up 10 bases; unmatched junction bases: 8. The CDR3: CASSPPGLAGEEQFF. In DNA, the CDR3 is TGTGCCAGCAGTCCCCCGGGACTAGCGGGAGAAGAGCAGTTCTTC.

This chain joins TRBV4-3 and TRBJ2-5; 13 nucleotides agree with TRBD2. V lost 4 bases to trimming and J lost 4 bases; unmatched junction nucleotides: 3. The CDR3 loop spans 15 amino acids. Germline values: CDR1 LGHNA, CDR2 YSLEER. The CDR3 protein is CASSPGLAGLETQYF. The CDR3 DNA follows: TGCGCCAGCAGCCCGGGACTAGCGGGATTAGAGACCCAGTACTTC.

J is TRBJ1-2 and V is TRBV29-1, with a tentative D call TRBD1 (5 bases). CDR1 and CDR2 (germline): SQVTM, ANQGSEA. The CDR3 consists of 15 residues. V lost 0 bases, J lost 1 base, and 12 bases lay in between. Here the CDR3 reads CSVEDRDSYNYGYTF. As DNA, the CDR3 is TGCAGCGTTGAAGATCGAGACAGCTATAACTATGGCTACACCTTC.

The rearrangement links TRBV28 to TRBJ2-7; tentative D call: TRBD2 (7 bases). The germline V and J ends were trimmed by 3 bases and 7 bases, with 13 bases remaining between them. From germline, CDR1 is MDHEN and CDR2 SYDVKM. The CDR3 loop spans 13 amino acids. The CDR3 sequence: CASSFGGATEQYF. In DNA, the CDR3 is TGTGCCAGCAGTTTTGGGGGGGCGACGGAGCAGTACTTC.

The rearrangement joins TRBV6-6 to TRBJ2-6, with D hard to call. CDR3 length equals 15 residues. Germline CDR1 MNHNY, CDR2 SVGAGI (reference sequence). Deletions cut 6 bases from V and 1 base from J, with 10 bases between. The DNA of the CDR3 is TGTGCCAGCAGCATGGGCCGATCTGGGGCCAACGTCCTGACTTTC. It translates to CASSMGRSGANVLTF.

The chain employs TRBV12-3 or TRBV12-4 and TRBJ2-1, with 9 bases fitting TRBD2. V trimming: 4 bases; J trimming: 8 bases; junction bases outside the gene matches: 6. This CDR3 region has 14 residues. The CDR3 DNA is TGTGCCAGCAGTTCTCGTAGCGGGAGCTATGAGCAGTTCTTC. Translated, it gives CASSSRSGSYEQFF.

This rearrangement joins TRBV19 to TRBJ1-1; no firm D call. V lost 9 bases and J 4 bases, leaving 12 bases between the germline ends. CDR3 length: 12 amino acids. In germline, CDR1 is LNHDA, CDR2 SQIVND (reference sequence). CDR3 coding DNA: TGTGCCAGCCGGAGCAGTGGCACTGAAGCTTTCTTT. Translation gives CASRSSGTEAFF.

The chain recombines TRBV3-1 with TRBJ2-5; the D is unclear. From germline, CDR1 is LGHDT and CDR2 YNNKEL (reference sequence). This CDR3 region has 14 residues. The V and J ends lost 4 bases and 1 base respectively, with 10 bases between them. The CDR3, as DNA: TGTGCCAGCAGCCCGGACGTACCCCAAGAGACCCAGTACTTC. Translating it yields CASSPDVPQETQYF.

This sequence joins TRBV6-1 and TRBJ2-1; either TRBD1 or TRBD2 may supply D (5 bases each). Trimming removed 5 bases at V and 0 bases at J, with 14 bases between. In germline, CDR1 is MNHNS, CDR2 SASEGT. The CDR3 is 16 residues long. CDR3 region: CASSPRDQPSYNEQFF. CDR3 bases: TGTGCCAGCAGTCCCAGGGACCAGCCCTCCTACAATGAGCAGTTCTTC.

This chain links TRBV7-2 with TRBJ2-3; 8 bases line up with TRBD2. The CDR3 runs 15 residues. Trimming removed 5 bases from V and 2 bases from J; junction bases left unmatched: 6. The germline V gene encodes CDR1 SGHTA and CDR2 FQGNSA. The CDR3 DNA is TGTGCCAGCAGCCCCGTCGGGGGGGACACAGATACGCAGTATTTT. Encoded protein: CASSPVGGDTDTQYF.

V usage is TRBV27 and J usage is TRBJ2-5, with D possibly TRBD2 on 5 matching bases. Germline CDR1 and CDR2: MNHEY and SMNVEV (reference sequence). Trimming shortened V by 8 bases and J by 2 bases, and 18 bases separated the two germline ends. The CDR3 is 15 amino acids. The CDR3 bases are TGTGCCAGCTCTTATACGGGGAACATTCAAGAGACCCAGTACTTC. This gives the protein CASSYTGNIQETQYF.

This clonotype was seen just once. V usage is TRBV29-1 and J usage is TRBJ2-7, with 10 nucleotides matching TRBD2. There are 14 residues in the CDR3. The germline CDR1 and CDR2 sequences are SQVTM and ANQGSEA. V trimming: 2 bases; J trimming: 0 bases; junction bases outside the gene matches: 1. CDR3 residues: CSVETSGTSYEQYF. Written as DNA, the CDR3 is TGCAGCGTTGAAACTAGCGGGACCTCCTACGAGCAGTACTTC.

This chain links TRBV3-1 with TRBJ2-5; TRBD2 is a possible D gene (6 bases). Germline lookup yields CDR1 LGHDT and CDR2 YNNKEL (reference sequence). This CDR3 spans 12 amino acids. The V end lost 2 bases, the J end lost 5 bases, and 6 bases lay between the germline ends. CDR3 residues: CASSQRGETQYF. DNA of the CDR3: TGTGCCAGCAGCCAACGGGGGGAGACCCAGTACTTC.

The chain carries TRBV20-1 and TRBJ2-7, with TRBD1 as a possible D gene (5 bases). This CDR3 comprises 13 residues. Germline CDR1 and CDR2: DFQATT and SNEGSKA (reference sequence). Trimming removed 1 base at V and 1 base at J, with 8 bases between. CDR3 region: CSARADRSYEQYF. CDR3 DNA sequence: TGCAGTGCTAGAGCCGACAGATCCTACGAGCAGTACTTC.

The CDR3 nucleotides read TGTGCCAGCAGCACGGGACTAGCGGGAGTCAAAGAGACCCAGTACTTC. Its protein product is CASSTGLAGVKETQYF. This chain connects TRBV7-9 to TRBJ2-5; 14 nucleotides line up with TRBD2. Germline-derived CDR1 and CDR2 are SEHNR and FQNEAQ (reference sequence). There are 16 residues in the CDR3. V was clipped by 5 bases and J by 3 bases; unmatched bases: 5.

The gene calls are TRBV12-3 or TRBV12-4 and TRBJ2-4, with 9 bases identical to TRBD2. Trimming took 5 bases from V and 1 from J; bases not matched to a gene: 12. There are 18 residues in the CDR3. CDR3 coding DNA: TGTGCCAGCAGTCGACTAGCGGAGGGGAGGACCGCCAAAAACATTCAGTACTTC. Its translation is CASSRLAEGRTAKNIQYF.

This chain uses TRBV15 with TRBJ1-5; D call uncertain. The V gene lost 3 bases and the J gene lost 2 bases, with 8 bases spanning the gap. Per germline, CDR1 LNHNV and CDR2 YYDKDF (reference sequence). CDR3 size: 14 residues. CDR3: CATSRWFGNQPQHF. CDR3 nucleotides: TGTGCCACCAGCAGGTGGTTTGGCAATCAGCCCCAGCATTTT.

The chain joins TRBV19 to TRBJ2-7; 8 nucleotides agree with TRBD1. The CDR3 contains 14 residues. The J segment lost 0 bases and the V segment lost 5 bases, leaving 3 bases of the junction unmatched. The V gene's germline CDR1 is LNHDA and CDR2 SQIVND (reference sequence). CDR3 bases: TGTGCCAGTAGTCCCGGGACAGGCTCCTACGAGCAGTACTTC. It specifies CASSPGTGSYEQYF. Full variable domain (outside the CDR3, taken from reference TRBV19 and TRBJ2-7): DGGITQSPKYLFRKEGQNVTLSCEQNLNHDAMYWYRQDPGQGLRLIYYSQIVNDFQKGDIAEGYSVSREKKESFPLTVTSAQKNPTAFYLCASSPGTGSYEQYFGPGTRLTVT.

The gene calls are TRBV3-1 and TRBJ1-2; 11 nucleotides agree with TRBD1. V shed 1 base, J shed 2 bases, and the junction held 0 bases outside the gene matches. The length of the CDR3 is 15 residues. From germline, CDR1 is LGHDT and CDR2 YNNKEL (reference sequence). DNA for the CDR3: TGTGCCAGCAGCCAAGGGACAGGGGGCAACTATGGCTACACCTTC. As protein: CASSQGTGGNYGYTF.

The J gene is TRBJ1-4, the V gene TRBV30; D is uncertain. Per germline, CDR1 GTSNPN and CDR2 SVGIG (reference sequence). The CDR3 is made up of 11 amino acids. Trimming took 0 bases from V and 8 from J, leaving 4 bases between them. The chain's CDR3 is CAWSVNEKLFF. The CDR3 bases are TGTGCCTGGAGTGTGAACGAAAAACTGTTTTTT.

This clonotype was detected only once. V gene TRBV7-2 combines with J gene TRBJ2-3; perhaps D is TRBD1 or TRBD2 (6 bases each). Germline CDR1 reads SGHTA; CDR2 reads FQGNSA. The CDR3 extends over 14 amino acids. V shed 5 bases and J shed 2 bases, with 11 bases lying between them. As DNA, the CDR3 is TGTGCCAGCAGCCCTGGGGGGCACACAGATACGCAGTATTTT. Protein product: CASSPGGHTDTQYF. The complete variable domain, with remaining parts taken from reference TRBV7-2 and TRBJ2-3, reads GAGVSQSPSNKVTEKGKDVELRCDPISGHTALYWYRQSLGQGLEFLIYFQGNSAPDKSGLPSDRFSAERTGGSVSTLTIQRTQQEDSAVYLCASSPGGHTDTQYFGPGTRLTVL.